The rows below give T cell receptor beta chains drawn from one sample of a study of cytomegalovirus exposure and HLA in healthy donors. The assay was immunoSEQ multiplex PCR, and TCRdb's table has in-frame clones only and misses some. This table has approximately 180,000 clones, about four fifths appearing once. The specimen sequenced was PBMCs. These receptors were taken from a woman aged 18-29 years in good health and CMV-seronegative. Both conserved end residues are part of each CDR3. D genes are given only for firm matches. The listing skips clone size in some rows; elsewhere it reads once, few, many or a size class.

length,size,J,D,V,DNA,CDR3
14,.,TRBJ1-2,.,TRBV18,TGTGCCAGCTCAAAGATCCAGGGGACGGAGGGCTACACCTTC,CASSKIQGTEGYTF
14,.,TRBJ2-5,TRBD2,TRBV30,TGTGCCTGGAGTGAACTAGCGATCCAAGAGACCCAGTACTTC,CAWSELAIQETQYF
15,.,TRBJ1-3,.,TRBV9,TGTGCCAGCAGCGGACAGTTCAGCTCTGGAAACACCATATATTTT,CASSGQFSSGNTIYF
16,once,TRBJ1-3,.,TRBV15,TGTGCCACCAGCAGAGATACGCCAGGGCCCGGAAACACCATATATTTT,CATSRDTPGPGNTIYF
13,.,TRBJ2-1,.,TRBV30,TGTGCCTGGTCGGGCGGGATGGGCAATGAGCAGTTCTTC,CAWSGGMGNEQFF
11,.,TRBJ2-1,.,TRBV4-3,TGCGCCAGCGGCCCTTTCAATGAGCAGTTCTTC,CASGPFNEQFF
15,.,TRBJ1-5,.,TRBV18,TGTGCCAGCTCAAGGGTTGACGGGAATAATCAGCCCCAGCATTTT,CASSRVDGNNQPQHF
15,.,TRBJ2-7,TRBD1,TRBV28,TGTGCCAGCAGGCACACCGGGACAGGTGGCTACGAGCAGTACTTC,CASRHTGTGGYEQYF
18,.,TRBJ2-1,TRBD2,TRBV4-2,TGTGCCAGCAGCCAAGATTGGCTAGCGGGGCCGGCATACAATGAGCAGTTCTTC,CASSQDWLAGPAYNEQFF
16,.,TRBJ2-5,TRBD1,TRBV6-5,TGTGCCAGCAGTTATCAGGGGGTCTTTGTCCAAGAGACCCAGTACTTC,CASSYQGVFVQETQYF
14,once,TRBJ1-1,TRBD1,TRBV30,TGTGCCTGGAGCTTTGTGTCAGGGGGGACTGAAGCTTTCTTT,CAWSFVSGGTEAFF
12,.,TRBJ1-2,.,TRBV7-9,TGTGCCAGCACCCCTCCAGGGGATGGCTACACCTTC,CASTPPGDGYTF
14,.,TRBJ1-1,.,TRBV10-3,TGTGCCACCCTCTCTAGACGGCCGCCGACTGAAGCTTTCTTT,CATLSRRPPTEAFF
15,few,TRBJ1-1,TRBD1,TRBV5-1,TGCGCCAGCAGCTTGACAGGGGGCGGGAACACTGAAGCTTTCTTT,CASSLTGGGNTEAFF
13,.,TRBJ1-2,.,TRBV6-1,TGTGCCAGCAGTCGGACAGAGAGCTATGGCTACACCTTC,CASSRTESYGYTF
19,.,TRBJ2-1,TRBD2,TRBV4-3,TGCGCCAGCAGCCAAGATCGTGGACTAGCGGGAAGCTCCTACAATGAGCAGTTCTTC,CASSQDRGLAGSSYNEQFF
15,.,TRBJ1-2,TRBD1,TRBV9,TGTGCCAGCAGCGCCTCGACAGGGTTCGACTATGGCTACACCTTC,CASSASTGFDYGYTF
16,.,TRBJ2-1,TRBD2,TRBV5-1,TGCGCCAGCAGCTTTCTCCCTAGCGGGAGTTACAATGAGCAGTTCTTC,CASSFLPSGSYNEQFF
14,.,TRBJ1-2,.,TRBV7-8,TGTGCCAGCAGCTTAGGACAGCGTAACTATGGCTACACCTTC,CASSLGQRNYGYTF
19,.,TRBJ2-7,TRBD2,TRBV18,TGTGCCAGCTCACGACTGGACAGGACTAGCGGGGGCGGTTCCTACGAGCAGTACTTC,CASSRLDRTSGGGSYEQYF
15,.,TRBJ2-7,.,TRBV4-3,TGCGCCAGCAGCCAAGAGCACAGCCGGACCTACGAGCAGTACTTC,CASSQEHSRTYEQYF
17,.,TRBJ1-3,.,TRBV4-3,TGCGCCAGCAGCCAGAAACTCCTCAGGGAATCAGGAAACACCATATATTTT,CASSQKLLRESGNTIYF
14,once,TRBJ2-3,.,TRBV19,TGTGCCAGTACCTCTAGCGCGAGCACAGATACGCAGTATTTT,CASTSSASTDTQYF
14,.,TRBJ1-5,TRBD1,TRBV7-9,TGTGCCAGCAGTCCCAATACAGGGGCTCAGCCCCAGCATTTT,CASSPNTGAQPQHF
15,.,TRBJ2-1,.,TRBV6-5,TGTGCCAGCAGGTCTACAGGGAGCTCCTACAATGAGCAGTTCTTC,CASRSTGSSYNEQFF
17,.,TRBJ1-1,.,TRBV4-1,TGCGCCAGCAGCCAAGTAGGATTCAGGGGCCAGAACACTGAAGCTTTCTTT,CASSQVGFRGQNTEAFF
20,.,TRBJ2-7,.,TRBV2,TGTGCCAGCAGTGAACCCAGATCACTATCGACCCCAGGGCCAACCTACGAGCAGTACTTC,CASSEPRSLSTPGPTYEQYF
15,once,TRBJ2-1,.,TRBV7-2,TGTGCCAGCAGCGGGGCCAGAGCTTCCTACAATGAGCAGTTCTTC,CASSGARASYNEQFF
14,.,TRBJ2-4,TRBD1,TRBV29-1,TGCAGCGTTGAACTGGGACAGGGTATGGACATTCAGTACTTC,CSVELGQGMDIQYF
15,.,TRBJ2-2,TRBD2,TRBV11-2,TGTGCCAGCAGCTTCCGCGGGGGGAACACCGGGGAGCTGTTTTTT,CASSFRGGNTGELFF
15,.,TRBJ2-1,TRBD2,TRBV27,TGTGCCAGCAGTGGCTCTAGCGGGAGTCCTCATGAGCAGTTCTTC,CASSGSSGSPHEQFF
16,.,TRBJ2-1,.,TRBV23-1,TGCGCCAGCAGACCCCTCCCCGGGGAAGCGCCAACTAATAAGTTCTTC,CASRPLPGEAPTNKFF
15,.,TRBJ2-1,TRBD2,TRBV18,TGTGCCAGCTCACTTAGCGGGGGTACGAACAATGAGCAGTTCTTC,CASSLSGGTNNEQFF
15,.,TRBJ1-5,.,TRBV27,TGTGCCAGCAGAATAACAGGTGGTACGATTTCGCCCCAGCATTTT,CASRITGGTISPQHF
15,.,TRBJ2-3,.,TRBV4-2,TGTGCCAGCAGCCAGGCGGACTATACCACAGATACGCAGTATTTT,CASSQADYTTDTQYF
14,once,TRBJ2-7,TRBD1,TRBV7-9,TGTGCCAGCACCACGGGACAGGGTCGGTACGAGCAGTACTTC,CASTTGQGRYEQYF
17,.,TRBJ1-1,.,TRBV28,TGTGCCAGCAGTTTTGGTTCCTGGGGACACTCGAACACTGAAGCTTTCTTT,CASSFGSWGHSNTEAFF
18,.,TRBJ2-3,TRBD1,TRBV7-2,TGTGCCAGCAGCTTAGAAGGACAGGGAACCACTACCACAGATACGCAGTATTTT,CASSLEGQGTTTTDTQYF
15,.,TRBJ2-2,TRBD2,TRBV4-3,TGCGCCAGCAGCCCGTTAGCGGGAGGCACCGGGGAGCTGTTTTTT,CASSPLAGGTGELFF
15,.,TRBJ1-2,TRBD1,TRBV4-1,TGCGCCAGCAGCCAAGGGTTCGGGACAGGGAATGGCTACACCTTC,CASSQGFGTGNGYTF
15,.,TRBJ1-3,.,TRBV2,TGTGCCAGCACCACCCCCGCGAGCTCTGGAAACACCATATATTTT,CASTTPASSGNTIYF
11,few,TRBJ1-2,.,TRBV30,TGTGCCTGGAGTCCTACAGCTGGCTACACCTTC,CAWSPTAGYTF
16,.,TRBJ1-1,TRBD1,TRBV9,TGTGCCAGCAGCGTCGGGACAGGGGGCCTGAACACTGAAGCTTTCTTT,CASSVGTGGLNTEAFF